This T cell receptor beta chain was identified during a study of cytomegalovirus exposure and HLA in healthy donors (dated by TCRdb to between 2016 and 2019). Some background on the complete study: A later analysis indicated that the roughly 130 validation repertoires were generated on the platform also employed for the approximately 700 repertoires of the first cohort. The study was designed to test whether signatures of past pathogen exposure could be identified by cataloging public T cell receptors. A separate validation cohort of roughly 110 different subjects was used in addition to the approximately 700-subject first cohort. To predict cytomegalovirus infection status, the study combined high-throughput TCR immunosequencing, statistical association of individual TCRs with disease status, and machine learning. The full study reports these points: The classifier was reported to diagnose cytomegalovirus status with high specificity and sensitivity in both the original and validation cohorts. In the study, 150 to 200 TCR beta chains were listed as associated with cytomegalovirus. While some public TCRs were present in many individuals, most TCR sequences turned up only very rarely across donors. A later analysis found that TCRs clustered in the first cohort also tended to co-occur in the 130 or so validation repertoires, with 90% to 95% of cluster scores above 0. It was suggested by the authors that the approach could potentially be generalized to other disease states and immunological phenotypes. A few of the identified cytomegalovirus-associated TCR beta chains were confirmed in vitro to be specific for cytomegalovirus antigens. A later analysis lacked HLA typing for the validation cohort, so it scored co-occurrence in that cohort across all 120 or so repertoires.

The V end gives up 1 base and the J end 2 bases, leaving 1 base in the junction not matched to a gene. The CDR3, cysteine through phenylalanine, is 15 amino acids long. The sequence is cut down to CDR3 DNA, 45 bases in frame from base 1. Taken from the germline V gene, the CDR1 and CDR2 loops are MGHRA and YSYEKL. Separate from the roughly 660-subject first cohort, the validation cohort of about 130 subjects was the group to which the donors belonged. Regarding this clone: The antigen it recognizes is unknown. Per-base quality was not reported, and no clone a single base away is much larger than it.

Library method: the immunoSEQ multiplex PCR assay. On the study's bioinformatics: A statistical classification framework was built for diagnosing cytomegalovirus status from the catalog of TCR beta chain sequences. This is the immuneACCESS table as TCRdb keeps it, with only in-frame sequences that have V and J called. A part of the clones is gone; compared with another copy, unresolved V genes explain less than half, and the rest is unexplained. V and J calls plus clone size are reproduced from that table; the DNA served to infer D and trimming. The sample profile shows 150,000 to 200,000 clones; about 90% of them were found once. Of the sample, under 4.5% is held by the ten largest clones.

Sequences were obtained from PBMCs. The chain employs TRBV4-1 and TRBJ2-2; the central 7 bases match TRBD1. The source of this sequence is a man aged 18 to 35 in good health and CMV-seropositive. The CDR3 region reads CASSQVGGNTGELFF. The sequenced DNA: TGCGCCAGCAGCCAAGTAGGGGGCAACACCGGGGAGCTGTTTTTT.